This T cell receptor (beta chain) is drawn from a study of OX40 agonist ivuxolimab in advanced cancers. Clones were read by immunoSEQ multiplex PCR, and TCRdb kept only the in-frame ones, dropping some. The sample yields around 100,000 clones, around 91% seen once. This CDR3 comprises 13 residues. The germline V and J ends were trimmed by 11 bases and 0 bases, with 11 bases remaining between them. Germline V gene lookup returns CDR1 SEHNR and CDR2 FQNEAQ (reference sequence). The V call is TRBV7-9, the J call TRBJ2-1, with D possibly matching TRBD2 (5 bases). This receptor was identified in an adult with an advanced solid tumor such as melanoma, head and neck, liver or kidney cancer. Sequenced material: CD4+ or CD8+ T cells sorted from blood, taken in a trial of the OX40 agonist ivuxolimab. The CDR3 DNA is TGTGCCTCCGGGATGAGCTCCTACAATGAGCAGTTCTTC. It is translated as CASGMSSYNEQFF.